The T cell receptor (beta chain) under discussion was sequenced for a study of T cell responses to AZD1222 COVID-19 vaccine. The study, taken as a whole, reports: Repertoire samples came only from after the peak T cell response. Spike-specific TCR breadth and depth were elevated following two AZD1222 doses. CD4 TCRs associated with vaccination spanned spike, dominating at 160-218 and 743-854.

This CDR3 has 11 residues. Germline V CDR1 and CDR2: GTSNPN, SVGIG (reference sequence). The V and J ends lost 0 bases and 7 bases respectively, with 6 bases between them. Remarks on this clone: Its antigen remains unidentified.

Produced via immunoSEQ multiplex PCR; TCRdb's table is partial and in-frame only. The table lists 150,000 or so clones, about nine tenths of them singletons. The source material was peripheral blood, sampled on day 0 of AZD1222 vaccination. The origin of this receptor is an adult in good health. The V and J genes are TRBV30 and TRBJ1-2, with D uncertain. CDR3 in amino acids: CAWSVLSGYTF. In nucleotides, the CDR3 is TGTGCCTGGAGTGTACTAAGTGGCTACACCTTC.